This TCR beta chain was sequenced in a study of CD8 T cells in ankylosing spondylitis. Overall study findings and caveats: Before this, some motif variants had been reported in reactive arthritis synovial fluid and blood. The study identified a TCR beta motif of several highly homologous variants that appeared characteristic of ankylosing spondylitis blood. Relatively scarce in peripheral blood, disease-linked clones were CD8+. Reports say disease-linked clones showed up significantly more in matched ankylosing spondylitis synovial fluid.

Quantitative 5'-RACE was performed with molecular barcodes, and it yielded the TCR beta libraries. Via MiXCR, TCRdb re-called the 5' RACE reads, giving one row per CDR3 protein. This table holds about 390,000 distinct CDR3 sequences, approximately 20% found once. CDR3 size: 15 residues. V lost 0 bases and J 8 bases, leaving 16 bases between the germline ends. Germline V CDR1 and CDR2: SGHRS, YFSETQ. Concerning this clonotype: Its matching antigen is unknown.

Sequenced input: blood, either unsorted or a sorted T cell fraction (not recorded which). This clonotype was sampled from a male donor with ankylosing spondylitis. V gene TRBV5-1 combines with J gene TRBJ2-3, with D possibly being TRBD1 (6 bases). In DNA, the CDR3 is TGCGCCAGCAGCTTGGAGTCAGGGGTTTTTGCTACGCAGTATTTT. It encodes CASSLESGVFATQYF. Drawing the rest from reference TRBV5-1 and TRBJ2-3, the complete variable domain is KAGVTQTPRYLIKTRGQQVTLSCSPISGHRSVSWYQQTPGQGLQFLFEYFSETQRNKGNFPGRFSGRQFSNSRSEMNVSTLELGDSALYLCASSLESGVFATQYFGPGTRLTVL.